These 18 T cell receptor beta chains were all obtained from the same sample, sequenced in a study of cytomegalovirus exposure and HLA in healthy donors. 60 Vbeta and 13 Jbeta primers were used in PCR. Measured with immunoSEQ multiplex PCR; TCRdb has only the in-frame clones, and not every one. This sample yields 160,000 or so clones, of which 84% are seen a single time; more than 0.85% belongs to the top ten. Input material: PBMCs. These receptors were collected from a man aged 25 to 40 in good health and CMV-seronegative.

This clone was counted between two and nine times. The V call is TRBV6-5, the J call TRBJ2-7; 8 positions match TRBD1. The ends lost 6 bases at V and 3 bases at J; junction bases unmatched: 7. There are 14 residues in the CDR3. Looked up from germline, CDR1 is MNHEY and CDR2 is SVGAGI. Here the CDR3 DNA reads TGTGCCAGCAGGCGGGACAGGAGCGTCTACGAGCAGTACTTC. This translates into CASRRDRSVYEQYF.

The chain has TRBV5-1 and TRBJ1-3, with D unresolved. The V gene lost 4 bases and the J gene lost 2 bases, with 16 bases spanning the gap. Germline CDR1 SGHRS, CDR2 YFSETQ. The CDR3 contains 16 residues. CDR3 bases: TGCGCCAGCAGCCTCAACGGGTTCGGGGCTGGAAACACCATATATTTT. It is translated as CASSLNGFGAGNTIYF. Complete variable domain (other parts from reference TRBV5-1 and TRBJ1-3): KAGVTQTPRYLIKTRGQQVTLSCSPISGHRSVSWYQQTPGQGLQFLFEYFSETQRNKGNFPGRFSGRQFSNSRSEMNVSTLELGDSALYLCASSLNGFGAGNTIYFGEGSWLTVV.

The chain combines TRBV19 with TRBJ2-1, with 12 bases lining up with TRBD2. With 1 base clipped from V and 3 bases from J, the junction kept 10 bases outside the gene matches. This CDR3 spans 19 amino acids. CDR1 LNHDA and CDR2 SQIVND come from the germline V gene (reference sequence). The CDR3 DNA reads as TGTGCCAGTAGTATAGCGACGACCGAGGGACTAGCGGGCTACAATGAGCAGTTCTTC. The encoded protein is CASSIATTEGLAGYNEQFF.

This rearrangement joins TRBV14 to TRBJ2-1; no clear D. Per the germline V gene, CDR1 is SGHDN and CDR2 is FVKESK. The ends were cut back, 2 bases at V and 4 bases at J, with 6 bases in the middle. This CDR3 contains 13 residues. CDR3 sequence reads: CASSQTLYNEQFF. DNA for the CDR3: TGTGCCAGCAGCCAAACTCTTTACAATGAGCAGTTCTTC.

The chain couples TRBV12-5 to TRBJ2-1, with 9 bases fitting TRBD2. V was clipped by 5 bases and J by 3 bases; unmatched bases: 5. The CDR3 extends over 15 amino acids. Germline values: CDR1 LGHNT, CDR2 FRNRAP. The CDR3 region is CASGSSGGFYNEQFF. In DNA, the CDR3 is TGTGCTAGTGGTAGTAGCGGGGGTTTCTACAATGAGCAGTTCTTC.

The chain combines TRBV5-6 with TRBJ2-7, with 7 bases identical to TRBD2. The CDR3 extends over 14 amino acids. V gave up 0 bases and J gave up 3 bases; unmatched junction bases: 3. The V gene's germline CDR1 is SGHDT and CDR2 YYEEEE. CDR3 sequence (DNA): TGTGCCAGCAGCTTGGCGGGAGGAAACTACGAGCAGTACTTC. Its protein product is CASSLAGGNYEQYF.

V gene TRBV9 combines with J gene TRBJ1-1; 9 bases line up with TRBD1. Germline V gives CDR1 SGDLS, CDR2 YYNGEE. V lost 3 bases, J lost 1 base, and 7 bases stayed unmatched. The length of the CDR3 is 16 residues. The CDR3 here is CASSDGQGKPNTEAFF. The DNA for the CDR3 is TGTGCCAGCAGCGACGGACAGGGGAAGCCGAACACTGAAGCTTTCTTT.

The genes are TRBV27 and TRBJ2-7; no firm D call. V was shortened by 0 bases and J by 7 bases, with 10 bases between the two germline ends. Germline V gene lookup returns CDR1 MNHEY and CDR2 SMNVEV (reference sequence). This CDR3 spans 13 amino acids. In DNA, the CDR3 is TGTGCCAGCAGTTTATCGGTTGCGCGTGAGCAGTACTTC. This codes for CASSLSVAREQYF.

The rearrangement uses TRBV5-1 and TRBJ2-7; 8 bases are a match to TRBD2. The CDR3 consists of 14 residues. Unmatched junction bases numbered 5, after V lost 2 bases and J lost 4 bases. Germline V CDR1 and CDR2: SGHRS, YFSETQ. CDR3 in amino acids: CASSFSGGGYEQYF. The CDR3 DNA reads TGCGCCAGCAGCTTTTCGGGAGGGGGGTACGAGCAGTACTTC.

This chain links TRBV7-8 with TRBJ2-5; D may be TRBD2 (6 bases). This CDR3 spans 14 amino acids. Deletions cut 4 bases from V and 2 bases from J, with 11 bases between. Germline V lookup: CDR1 SGHVS, CDR2 FQNEAQ. The chain's CDR3 is CASSWGLEQETQYF. CDR3 sequence (DNA): TGTGCCAGCAGCTGGGGACTGGAACAAGAGACCCAGTACTTC.

V is TRBV5-1 and J is TRBJ1-3, with D tentatively TRBD1 (6 bases). Germline values: CDR1 SGHRS, CDR2 YFSETQ. This CDR3 is built from 13 residues. Trimming removed 4 bases at V and 3 bases at J, with 8 bases between. The CDR3 spells CASSAGVGNTIYF. In nucleotides, the CDR3 is TGCGCCAGCAGCGCAGGGGTTGGAAACACCATATATTTT. Filled out from reference TRBV5-1 and TRBJ1-3, the complete variable domain reads KAGVTQTPRYLIKTRGQQVTLSCSPISGHRSVSWYQQTPGQGLQFLFEYFSETQRNKGNFPGRFSGRQFSNSRSEMNVSTLELGDSALYLCASSAGVGNTIYFGEGSWLTVV.

This chain joins TRBV5-1 and TRBJ2-7; 7 nucleotides align to TRBD2. The junction had 10 bases not matched to a gene; V was cut back by 4 bases and J by 6 bases. Germline V gene sequence: CDR1 SGHRS, CDR2 YFSETQ. The CDR3 length is 14 residues. The DNA of the CDR3 is TGCGCCAGCAGCCCAGAGCGGGGACTGGGCGAGCAGTACTTC. Translated: CASSPERGLGEQYF.

This clone was seen just once. The chain is built from TRBV27 and TRBJ1-4; TRBD1 matches at 10 bases. The CDR3 is made up of 17 amino acids. V gave up 2 bases and J gave up 0 bases; unmatched junction bases: 3. The V gene's germline CDR1 is MNHEY and CDR2 SMNVEV (reference sequence). CDR3 DNA sequence: TGTGCCAGCAGTTTAGGGACAGGGGCTCCAACTAATGAAAAACTGTTTTTT. This sequence encodes CASSLGTGAPTNEKLFF.

V is TRBV7-6 and J is TRBJ1-4; perhaps TRBD1 as D (5 bases). V lost 2 bases and J lost 0, with 13 bases in between. Germline lookup yields CDR1 SGHVS and CDR2 FNYEAQ. The CDR3 covers 17 residues. CDR3 in amino acids: CASSLLTEPATNEKLFF. In nucleotides, the CDR3 is TGTGCCAGCAGCTTATTGACAGAGCCGGCAACTAATGAAAAACTGTTTTTT. The entire variable domain, with the rest obtained from reference TRBV7-6 and TRBJ1-4, is as follows: GAGVSQSPRYKVTKRGQDVALRCDPISGHVSLYWYRQALGQGPEFLTYFNYEAQQDKSGLPNDRFSAERPEGSISTLTIQRTEQRDSAMYRCASSLLTEPATNEKLFFGSGTQLSVL.

V usage is TRBV5-1 and J usage is TRBJ1-5, with D possibly TRBD1 on 6 matching bases. The CDR3 has 16 amino acids. Trimming removed 4 bases from V and 7 bases from J, with 21 bases in between. Germline-derived CDR1 and CDR2 are SGHRS and YFSETQ. CDR3 nucleotides: TGCGCCAGCAGCCTGGGGACACGGACGATCACCCAGCCCCAGCATTTT. Protein: CASSLGTRTITQPQHF.

V is TRBV4-3 and J is TRBJ1-2; a weak D match, TRBD1 (5 bases). The CDR3 totals 17 residues. Trimming took 3 bases from V and 3 from J, leaving 20 bases between them. CDR1 and CDR2 from the germline V gene are LGHNA and YSLEER. The CDR3 nucleotides are TGCGCCAGCAGCCAGTCTCTAGACAGAGCCGAGTACTATGGCTACACCTTC. Protein: CASSQSLDRAEYYGYTF.

V gene TRBV19 combines with J gene TRBJ2-1; TRBD1 matches at 8 bases. Per the germline V gene, CDR1 is LNHDA and CDR2 is SQIVND (reference sequence). V lost 3 bases and J lost 3; bases outside the gene matches: 7. This CDR3 is built from 16 residues. The CDR3 here is CASSMAGTGLYNEQFF. CDR3 coding DNA: TGTGCCAGTAGTATGGCCGGGACAGGACTCTACAATGAGCAGTTCTTC.

This chain uses TRBV7-8 with TRBJ2-7; 10 bases line up with TRBD2. V dropped 0 bases and J dropped 3; count of bases not matched to a gene: 11. The CDR3 spans 18 residues. The V gene's germline CDR1 is SGHVS and CDR2 FQNEAQ. Here the CDR3 DNA reads TGTGCCAGCAGCTTAGCGGCTAGCGGGAGTGGCCAAATCTACGAGCAGTACTTC. The encoded protein is CASSLAASGSGQIYEQYF.